In this sample, the clone carrying this TCR beta chain turned up a few times. Its antigen is not identified. The data originate from a study of regulatory T cells in long-lasting Graves disease. Study-level background: With positive TSH receptor antibodies and over 5 years of antithyroid drugs, Graves' disease was considered persistent.

Broader study findings: Whereas new patients shared 966 public clonotypes, persistent patients shared more, at about 3,000. A reduction in accuracy may have resulted from the small sample size. The analysis examined peripheral blood only and excluded thyroid tissue.

The time point here: persistent/refractory GD, antithyroid drugs over 5 years with positive TRAb. Construction of the TCR library relied on RNA isolated from PBMCs. Combining iRepertoire HTBI primers with Arm-PCR of CDR3 regions, the authors built TCR beta libraries. TCRdb analysed the multiplex PCR reads with MiXCR anew, one entry per CDR3 protein. The data hold hundreds of thousands of distinct CDR3 sequences, with around 20% observed a single time. This CDR3 region has 15 residues. Germline V lookup: CDR1 LGHNA, CDR2 YSLEER. Trimming cost V 0 bases and J 0 bases, with 9 bases left between them. Specimen: peripheral blood mononuclear cells (PBMCs), collected when the disease was refractory, from a patient treated with antithyroid drugs. The rearrangement joins TRBV4-3 to TRBJ2-7; D uncertain. This receptor was taken from a female donor with Graves disease. The CDR3 loop reads CASSQDHHGSYEQYF. In nucleotides, the CDR3 is TGCGCCAGCAGCCAAGATCATCACGGCTCCTACGAGCAGTACTTC.